This is a list of T cell receptor beta chains from one sample in a study of patients with pleural tuberculosis. TCRdb re-derived calls from the reads in MiXCR, one entry per CDR3 protein. Counted here are 45,000 to 55,000 distinct CDR3 sequences, about 7.3% occurring once; the ten biggest clones make up 15% to 20%. The receptors stem from a human donor with pleural tuberculosis. Each CDR3 is given without its conserved first and last residue.

v_gene	j_gene	CDR3aa
TRBV20-1	TRBJ2-2	SARRRGNTGELF
TRBV7-8	TRBJ2-5	ASSASGGGETQY
TRBV2	TRBJ2-5	ASSEAPGLAEETQY
TRBV11-1	TRBJ1-1	ASSLGWQATEAF
TRBV29-1	TRBJ2-3	SVERSYTQY
TRBV2	TRBJ1-6	ASSGQSSYNSPPH
TRBV19	TRBJ1-2	ASSIFGTPSYGYT
TRBV25-1	TRBJ1-1	ASLRGGTEAF
TRBV6-1	TRBJ1-1	ASSPGFTNTEAF
TRBV29-1	TRBJ2-3	SVEGLTGTSTDTQY
TRBV6-1	TRBJ2-1	ASSEVSGASGEQF
TRBV4-1	TRBJ2-5	ASGAVQETQY
TRBV24-1	TRBJ2-3	ATSDRASDTQY
TRBV28	TRBJ1-3	ASSLNLGVGDTIY
TRBV28	TRBJ2-2	ASASPSGNRELF